This is a list of T cell receptor beta chains from one sample in a study of CD8+CD57+ T cells in acquired aplastic anemia. Via MiXCR, TCRdb re-called the reads, giving one row per CDR3 protein. The sample has about 120,000 distinct CDR3 sequences, approximately 40% seen once. Sample: sorted CD4+, CD8+, or CD8+CD57+ T cells (not recorded which) from PBMCs. Receptors originate from a human donor with aplastic anemia. Both conserved end residues are part of each CDR3. The order of the fields is clone size, D gene, J gene, V gene, CDR3 protein, CDR3 DNA. D genes are given only for firm matches. For some rows the clone size is stated as once, few or many, or as a class when expanded; others skip it.

many NA TRBJ1-1 TRBV13 CASSYTSNTEAFF TGTGCCAGCAGCTACACTTCGAACACTGAAGCTTTCTTT
once TRBD2 TRBJ2-1 TRBV10-3 CATSGTSGPLYNEQFF TGTGCCACCAGTGGGACTAGCGGGCCTCTCTACAATGAGCAGTTCTTC
NA NA TRBJ1-2 TRBV24-1 CATSAGRPYGYTF TGTGCCACCAGTGCCGGGCGCCCTTATGGCTACACCTTC
many NA TRBJ2-5 TRBV19 CASTRGRVGETQYF TGTGCCAGTACCCGTGGCAGGGTCGGGGAGACCCAGTACTTC
NA NA TRBJ1-2 TRBV24-1 CATSDPGQSYGYTF TGTGCCACCAGTGACCCAGGACAGTCCTATGGCTACACCTTC
NA TRBD1 TRBJ2-4 TRBV3-1 CASSQPQGAAKNIQYF TGTGCCAGCAGCCAACCTCAGGGGGCCGCCAAAAACATTCAGTACTTC
NA TRBD2 TRBJ2-3 TRBV20-1 CSARDSGIGDTQYF TGCAGTGCTAGAGATAGCGGGATTGGGGATACGCAGTATTTT
many NA TRBJ1-1 TRBV12-3/TRBV12-4 CASKRGEGEAFF TGTGCCAGCAAAAGAGGGGAGGGTGAAGCTTTCTTT
many NA TRBJ1-1 TRBV7-6 CASSRREDTEAFF TGTGCCAGCAGCCGGAGGGAGGACACTGAAGCTTTCTTT
NA NA TRBJ2-7 TRBV29-1 CSVGSPEREQYF TGCAGCGTGGGGAGCCCCGAGCGAGAGCAGTACTTC
many NA TRBJ2-7 TRBV3-1 CASSQSFRTYEQYF TGTGCCAGCAGCCAGTCTTTTCGTACCTACGAGCAGTACTTC
NA TRBD2 TRBJ2-3 TRBV29-1 CSVEGLAGADTQYF TGCAGCGTTGAAGGACTAGCGGGGGCAGATACGCAGTATTTT
many NA TRBJ1-1 TRBV7-3 CASSLNRANTEAFF TGTGCCAGCAGCTTAAACAGGGCGAACACTGAAGCTTTCTTT
NA TRBD1 TRBJ1-5 TRBV19 CASSHGQGRGNQPQHF TGTGCTAGTAGTCATGGACAGGGTAGAGGCAATCAGCCCCAGCATTTT
NA NA TRBJ2-1 TRBV7-2 CASSPPSVYEQFF TGTGCCAGCAGCCCACCTTCGGTTTATGAGCAGTTCTTC
NA TRBD2 TRBJ2-7 TRBV29-1 CSASPGGEQYF TGCAGCGCCTCGCCGGGGGGCGAGCAGTACTTC
medium-sized NA TRBJ2-1 TRBV2 CASSGHNEQFF TGTGCCAGCAGTGGACACAATGAGCAGTTCTTC
many NA TRBJ1-5 TRBV19 CASSIVHTDQPQHF TGTGCCAGTAGTATAGTGCATACCGATCAGCCCCAGCATTTT
NA NA TRBJ1-6 TRBV25-1 CATRRGDNSPLHF TGTGCCACCCGGAGAGGGGATAATTCACCCCTCCACTTT
few TRBD2 TRBJ2-2 TRBV6-1 CASRRDYTGELFF TGTGCCAGCAGGCGGGACTATACCGGGGAGCTGTTTTTT
NA NA TRBJ1-1 TRBV20-1 CSVDAQMNTEAFF TGCAGTGTCGACGCACAGATGAACACTGAAGCTTTCTTT
many NA TRBJ2-5 TRBV12-3/TRBV12-4 CASSPRTAQETQYF TGTGCCAGCAGTCCTCGGACAGCCCAAGAGACCCAGTACTTC
many NA TRBJ2-3 TRBV6-2/TRBV6-3 CASSRHVLLDTQYF TGTGCCAGCAGTCGACACGTACTCCTCGATACGCAGTATTTT
many NA TRBJ2-4 TRBV29-1 CSVSQGIAKNIQYF TGCAGCGTTTCCCAGGGGATAGCCAAAAACATTCAGTACTTC
few NA TRBJ2-7 TRBV27 CASSLRTPFNYEQYF TGTGCCAGCAGTTTACGGACACCCTTTAATTACGAGCAGTACTTC
NA TRBD1 TRBJ2-5 TRBV4-1 CASSPTGTGFVKTQYF TGCGCCAGCAGCCCCACCGGGACAGGGTTTGTAAAGACCCAGTACTTC
NA NA TRBJ2-7 TRBV20-1 CSAVQGFEQYF TGCAGTGCTGTCCAGGGATTCGAGCAGTACTTC
many NA TRBJ1-2 TRBV7-3 CASSFLGGAGYTF TGTGCCAGCAGCTTTCTAGGGGGAGCGGGCTACACCTTC
NA NA TRBJ1-5 TRBV11-2 CATSGKRGGYNQPQHF TGTGCCACCAGCGGGAAACGGGGAGGTTACAATCAGCCCCAGCATTTT
many NA TRBJ1-2 TRBV5-4 CASSFLARGGYTF TGTGCCAGCAGCTTTTTAGCAAGAGGGGGCTACACCTTC
NA TRBD1 TRBJ1-6 TRBV19 CASSKGQGANNSPLHF TGTGCCAGTAGTAAGGGACAGGGGGCGAATAATTCACCCCTCCACTTT
once NA TRBJ2-6 TRBV9 CASSVSPGPGANVLTF TGTGCCAGCAGCGTTTCCCCAGGTCCTGGGGCCAACGTCCTGACTTTC
NA NA TRBJ1-2 TRBV25-1 CASSDSTEGGYTF TGTGCCAGCAGTGACTCGACAGAGGGTGGCTACACCTTC
NA NA TRBJ2-1 TRBV6-1 CASRRLNNEQFF TGTGCCAGCCGACGACTCAACAATGAGCAGTTCTTC
NA NA TRBJ2-3 TRBV2 CARLSTDTQYF TGTGCTAGGCTTAGCACAGATACGCAGTATTTT
many NA TRBJ1-6 TRBV4-2 CASTQGTAGLGILTSNSPLHF TGTGCCAGCACCCAGGGGACGGCGGGTCTAGGGATCCTAACTTCAAATTCACCCCTCCACTTT
NA TRBD2 TRBJ2-1 TRBV4-1 CASSQYLGAGGLSSYNEQFF TGCGCCAGCAGCCAATATTTAGGAGCGGGGGGCCTGAGCTCCTACAATGAGCAGTTCTTC
NA NA TRBJ1-4 TRBV9 CASSEQDNEKLFF TGTGCCAGCAGCGAACAGGATAATGAAAAACTGTTTTTT
many NA TRBJ2-7 TRBV7-2 CASSALPYEQYF TGTGCCAGCAGCGCCCTCCCCTACGAGCAGTACTTC
many NA TRBJ2-2 TRBV19 CASRGPRGPTGELFF TGTGCCAGTAGAGGCCCCCGGGGGCCGACCGGGGAGCTGTTTTTT
many NA TRBJ1-2 TRBV12-3/TRBV12-4 CASSLGLFRTDNYGYTF TGTGCCAGCAGTTTGGGCCTATTTCGGACGGATAACTATGGCTACACCTTC
NA NA TRBJ1-3 TRBV19 CASKRGGRLGNTIYF TGTGCCAGTAAGCGAGGGGGTCGACTCGGAAACACCATATATTTT
NA TRBD1 TRBJ1-2 TRBV2 CASRPYLTGGYGYTF TGTGCCAGCAGACCCTACCTTACAGGGGGCTATGGCTACACCTTC
NA NA TRBJ1-2 TRBV29-1 CSVEGPQGTGYTF TGCAGCGTTGAAGGGCCGCAAGGGACGGGCTACACCTTC
many NA TRBJ1-3 TRBV10-3 CAISSGRGLMTGNTIYF TGTGCCATCAGCTCCGGTCGGGGTTTAATGACTGGAAACACCATATATTTT
many NA TRBJ2-5 TRBV20-1 CSAMTAKQETQYF TGCAGTGCCATGACAGCTAAACAAGAGACCCAGTACTTC
NA NA TRBJ1-4 TRBV10-3 CAISEGREGEKLFF TGTGCCATCAGTGAGGGACGGGAGGGAGAAAAACTGTTTTTT
NA NA TRBJ2-1 TRBV25-1 CASSEYIVNYNEQFF TGTGCCAGCAGTGAATATATAGTCAACTACAATGAGCAGTTCTTC
NA NA TRBJ1-2 TRBV15 CATQPIGGGNTF TGTGCCACCCAACCCATCGGGGGAGGAAACACCTTC
once NA TRBJ1-2 TRBV7-2 CASGKNIDGYTF TGTGCCAGCGGCAAGAACATTGATGGCTACACCTTC
NA NA TRBJ1-2 TRBV19 CASSPHSRGGYGYTF TGTGCCAGTAGTCCCCACAGTCGGGGCGGCTATGGCTACACCTTC
many NA TRBJ1-2 TRBV9 CASSGDKGDGYTF TGTGCCAGCAGCGGAGATAAGGGGGATGGCTACACCTTC
NA TRBD2 TRBJ2-5 TRBV9 CASSVDGGGIETQYF TGTGCCAGCAGCGTAGATGGCGGGGGGATTGAGACCCAGTACTTC
many NA TRBJ1-2 TRBV20-1 CSAHGGGYTF TGCAGTGCCCATGGGGGAGGCTACACCTTC
many TRBD2 TRBJ2-5 TRBV20-1 CSARTSGGPQETQYF TGCAGTGCTAGGACTAGCGGGGGGCCTCAAGAGACCCAGTACTTC
NA TRBD2 TRBJ2-7 TRBV5-1 CASSAGTSGGAGEQYF TGCGCCAGCAGCGCGGGGACTAGCGGGGGGGCCGGGGAGCAGTACTTC